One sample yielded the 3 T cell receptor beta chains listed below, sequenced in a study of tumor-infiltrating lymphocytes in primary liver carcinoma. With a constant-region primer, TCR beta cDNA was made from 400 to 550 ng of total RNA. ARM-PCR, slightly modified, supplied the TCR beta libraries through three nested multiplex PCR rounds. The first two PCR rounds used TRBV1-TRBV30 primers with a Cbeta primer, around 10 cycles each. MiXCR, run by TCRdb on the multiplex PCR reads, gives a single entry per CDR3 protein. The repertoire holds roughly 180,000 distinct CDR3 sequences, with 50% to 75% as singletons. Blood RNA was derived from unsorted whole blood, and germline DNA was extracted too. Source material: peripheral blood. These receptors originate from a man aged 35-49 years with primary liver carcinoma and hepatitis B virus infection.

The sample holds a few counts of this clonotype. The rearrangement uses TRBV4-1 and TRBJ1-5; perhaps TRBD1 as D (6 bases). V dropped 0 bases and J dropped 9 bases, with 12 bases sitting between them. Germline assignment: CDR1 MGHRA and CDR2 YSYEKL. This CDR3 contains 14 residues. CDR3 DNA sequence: TGCGCCAGCAGCCAAGATAGGGGGGGATGGCCCCAGCATTTT. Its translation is CASSQDRGGWPQHF.

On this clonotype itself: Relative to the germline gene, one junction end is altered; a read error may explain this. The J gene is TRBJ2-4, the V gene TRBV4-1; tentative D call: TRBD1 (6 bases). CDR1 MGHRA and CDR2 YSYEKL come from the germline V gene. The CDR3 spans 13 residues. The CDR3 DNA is TGCGCCAGCAGCCAAAACAGGGTAGGTGGGATGGACTTC. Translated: CASSQNRVGGMDF.

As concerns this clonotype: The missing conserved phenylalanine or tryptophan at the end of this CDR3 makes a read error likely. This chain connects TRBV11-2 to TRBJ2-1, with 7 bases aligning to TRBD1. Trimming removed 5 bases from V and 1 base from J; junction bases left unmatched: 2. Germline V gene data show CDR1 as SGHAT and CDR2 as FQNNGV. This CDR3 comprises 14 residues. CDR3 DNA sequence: TGTGCCAGCAGCCGGGACAGTTCCTACAATGAGCAGTTCTCC. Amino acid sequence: CASSRDSSYNEQFS.